This TCR beta chain was captured in a study of cytomegalovirus exposure and HLA in healthy donors. Notes on the study in general: Several of the most significant clusters were apparently associated with common viral pathogens in a later analysis. A list of 150 or so TCR beta chains associated with cytomegalovirus was given.

This clone was picked up a small number of times. Its antigen is as yet unknown. CDR3 length: 15 residues. Germline CDR1 and CDR2: PRHDT and FYEKMQ (reference sequence). V was trimmed by 0 bases and J by 4 bases, leaving 7 bases between them. Researchers ran the PCR with 60 Vbeta and 13 Jbeta primers. Sequenced by immunoSEQ multiplex PCR; TCRdb stores in-frame clones only, minus some. The sample has approximately 72,000 clones, 65% to 80% seen once. The chain uses TRBV13 and TRBJ1-6; D gene unclear. This TCR was recovered from a man aged 40-50 years in good health and CMV-seropositive. The sequenced sample was PBMCs. The CDR3 here is CASSLGLAYNSPLHF. The CDR3 bases are TGTGCCAGCAGCTTAGGGTTGGCTTATAATTCACCCCTCCACTTT.